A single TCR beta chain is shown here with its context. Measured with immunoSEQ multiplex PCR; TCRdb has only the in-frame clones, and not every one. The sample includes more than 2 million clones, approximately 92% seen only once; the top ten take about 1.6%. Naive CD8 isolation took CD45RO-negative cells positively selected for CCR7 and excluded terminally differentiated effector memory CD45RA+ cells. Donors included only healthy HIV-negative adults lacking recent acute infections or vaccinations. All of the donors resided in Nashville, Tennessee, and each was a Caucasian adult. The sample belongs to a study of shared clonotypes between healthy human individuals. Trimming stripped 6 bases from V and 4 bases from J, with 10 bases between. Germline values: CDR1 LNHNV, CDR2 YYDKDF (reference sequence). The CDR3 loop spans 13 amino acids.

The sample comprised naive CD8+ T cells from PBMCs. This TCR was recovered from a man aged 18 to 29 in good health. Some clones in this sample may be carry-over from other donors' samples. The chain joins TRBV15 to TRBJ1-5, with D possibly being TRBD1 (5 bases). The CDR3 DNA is TGTGCCACCAGGGGACCTGGGAATCAGCCCCAGCATTTT. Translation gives CATRGPGNQPQHF.